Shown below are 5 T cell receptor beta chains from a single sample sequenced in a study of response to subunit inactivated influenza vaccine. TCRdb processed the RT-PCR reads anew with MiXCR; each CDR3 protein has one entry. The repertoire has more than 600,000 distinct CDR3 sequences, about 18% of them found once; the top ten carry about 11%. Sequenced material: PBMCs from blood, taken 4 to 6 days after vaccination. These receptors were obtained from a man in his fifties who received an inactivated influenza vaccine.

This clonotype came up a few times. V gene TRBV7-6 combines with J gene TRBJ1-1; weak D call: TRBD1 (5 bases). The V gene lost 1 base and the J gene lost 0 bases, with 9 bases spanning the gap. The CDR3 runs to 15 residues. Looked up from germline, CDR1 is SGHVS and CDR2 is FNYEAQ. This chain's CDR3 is CASSLDGAVNTEAFF. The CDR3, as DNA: TGTGCCAGCAGCTTAGACGGGGCAGTGAACACTGAAGCTTTCTTT.

The CDR3 region is CASSEGTSVGGELFF. The DNA of the CDR3 is TGTGCCAGCAGTGAAGGGACTAGCGTGGGCGGGGAGCTGTTTTTT. The V gene is TRBV9, the J gene TRBJ2-2, with 10 bases fitting TRBD2. Per germline, CDR1 SGDLS and CDR2 YYNGEE. The CDR3 runs to 15 residues. J was trimmed by 7 bases and V by 5 bases; bases with no gene match: 8.

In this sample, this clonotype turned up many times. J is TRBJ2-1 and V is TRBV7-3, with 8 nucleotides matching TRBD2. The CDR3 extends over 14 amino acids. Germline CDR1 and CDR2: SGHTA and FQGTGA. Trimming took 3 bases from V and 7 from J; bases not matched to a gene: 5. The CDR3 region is CASSFAGGNNEQFF. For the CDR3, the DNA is TGTGCCAGCAGCTTTGCGGGGGGAAATAATGAGCAGTTCTTC.

The CDR3 DNA follows: TGTGCCAGCAGGTCCCGGACAGGGGGCATCGGGGAGCTGTTTTTT. Translating gives CASRSRTGGIGELFF. The chain employs TRBV2 and TRBJ2-2; 11 nucleotides line up with TRBD1. Trimming at V came to 6 bases and at J to 7 bases, leaving 7 bases not matched to a gene. The CDR3 contains 15 residues. The germline gives CDR1 SNHLY, CDR2 FYNNEI.

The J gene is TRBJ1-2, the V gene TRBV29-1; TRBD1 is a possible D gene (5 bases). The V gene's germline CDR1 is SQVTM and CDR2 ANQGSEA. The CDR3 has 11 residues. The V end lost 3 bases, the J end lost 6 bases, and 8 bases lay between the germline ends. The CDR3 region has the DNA TGCAGCGTTGACAGGGTAAATGGCTACACCTTC. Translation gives CSVDRVNGYTF.